The rows below give T cell receptor beta chains drawn from one sample of a study of shared clonotypes between healthy human individuals. Some clones are missing from TCRdb's copy, which holds only in-frame ones; the method was immunoSEQ multiplex PCR. Among over a million clones listed, about 75% were seen once. Sequencing was performed on memory CD4+ T cells sorted from blood. The receptors were gathered from a young man in good health. The CDR3 runs from the conserved cysteine through the conserved F or W. D genes are given only for firm matches. Size tells how often a clone was seen (once, few, many) or the class of an expanded clone, and some rows leave it out.

j_gene	d_gene	v_gene	abundance	CDR3aa	CDR3nt
TRBJ2-3	.	TRBV10-3	.	CAISEASGGSTDTQYF	TGTGCCATCAGTGAGGCTTCGGGCGGCAGCACAGATACGCAGTATTTT
TRBJ1-1	.	TRBV6-5	many	CASSLMGAGTEAFF	TGTGCCAGCAGTTTGATGGGGGCAGGGACTGAAGCTTTCTTT
TRBJ1-3	.	TRBV19	few	CASTLGGSGNTIYF	TGTGCCAGTACCCTCGGGGGATCGGGAAACACCATATATTTT
TRBJ1-1	.	TRBV5-6	.	CASTQGRFGVAEAFF	TGTGCCAGCACCCAAGGGAGATTTGGGGTCGCTGAAGCTTTCTTT
TRBJ1-1	TRBD1	TRBV30	few	CALATGTDEAFF	TGTGCATTAGCTACCGGGACAGATGAAGCTTTCTTT
TRBJ1-6	TRBD1	TRBV7-6	.	CASSYPGQNSPLHF	TGTGCCAGCAGCTATCCGGGACAGAATTCACCCCTCCACTTT
TRBJ1-3	.	TRBV4-3	.	CASSQAQGFSGNTIYF	TGCGCCAGCAGCCAAGCTCAGGGGTTCTCTGGAAACACCATATATTTT
TRBJ2-7	.	TRBV6-1	.	CAITAGLGYEQYF	TGTGCCATTACCGCAGGGTTAGGCTACGAGCAGTACTTC
TRBJ2-2	.	TRBV9	many	CASSQGSGTGELFF	TGTGCCAGCAGTCAGGGAAGCGGAACCGGGGAGCTGTTTTTT
TRBJ2-5	TRBD2	TRBV28	.	CASSLLAGGQRETQYF	TGTGCCAGCAGTCTCTTAGCGGGGGGGCAGAGAGAGACCCAGTACTTC
TRBJ1-2	.	TRBV19	.	CASIDDRGTPYGYTF	TGTGCCAGTATCGATGACCGGGGGACTCCATATGGCTACACCTTC
TRBJ1-2	TRBD1	TRBV29-1	.	CSVEGQGEYYGYTF	TGCAGCGTTGAGGGCCAGGGGGAGTATTATGGCTACACCTTC
TRBJ2-5	TRBD2	TRBV6-1	.	CASSAAGGRETQYF	TGTGCCAGCAGTGCAGCGGGAGGGCGGGAGACCCAGTACTTC
TRBJ1-2	.	TRBV5-1	once	CASSLVIGEANYGYTF	TGCGCCAGCAGCTTGGTAATTGGGGAGGCAAACTATGGCTACACCTTC
TRBJ1-1	.	TRBV2	.	CASSDYRDFMNTEAFF	TGTGCCAGCAGTGACTATAGGGATTTCATGAACACTGAAGCTTTCTTT
TRBJ1-5	TRBD1	TRBV2	.	CASSYRGRTYSNQPQHF	TGTGCCAGCAGCTACAGGGGAAGGACCTATAGCAATCAGCCCCAGCATTTT
TRBJ1-5	.	TRBV5-6	few	CASSFTGQPQHF	TGTGCCAGCAGCTTTACCGGTCAGCCCCAGCATTTT
TRBJ2-3	.	TRBV5-1	.	CASSPDAAGTDTQYF	TGCGCCAGCAGTCCAGACGCCGCGGGCACAGATACGCAGTATTTT
TRBJ2-7	.	TRBV14	.	CASSQDIRSEQYF	TGTGCCAGCAGCCAAGATATCAGAAGCGAGCAGTACTTC
TRBJ1-6	.	TRBV6-4	.	CASRAGEGDNSPLHF	TGTGCCAGCAGGGCAGGAGAGGGAGATAATTCACCCCTCCACTTT
TRBJ2-3	TRBD2	TRBV19	.	CASRLAGFTDTQYF	TGTGCCAGCCGGCTAGCGGGATTCACAGATACGCAGTATTTT
TRBJ2-2	.	TRBV30	.	CAWSSLERELFF	TGTGCCTGGAGTTCGTTGGAGCGGGAGCTGTTTTTT
TRBJ2-5	.	TRBV5-6	.	CASSAGRQETQYF	TGTGCCAGCAGCGCGGGCCGGCAAGAGACCCAGTACTTC
TRBJ1-5	.	TRBV28	.	CASGTANQPQHF	TGTGCCAGCGGGACCGCAAATCAGCCCCAGCATTTT
TRBJ1-6	.	TRBV5-5	once	CASSLSRQGISPLHF	TGTGCCAGCAGCTTGAGTCGGCAGGGGATTTCACCCCTCCACTTT
TRBJ2-3	.	TRBV7-9	.	CASSRGYPTDTQYF	TGTGCCAGCAGCAGGGGGTATCCGACAGATACGCAGTATTTT
TRBJ2-2	.	TRBV5-4	.	CASSHGQKGTGELFF	TGTGCCAGCAGCCACGGACAGAAAGGGACCGGGGAGCTGTTTTTT
TRBJ2-3	.	TRBV14	.	CASSVRGPRASTDTQYF	TGTGCCAGCAGCGTTCGGGGGCCCCGAGCTAGCACAGATACGCAGTATTTT
TRBJ1-4	.	TRBV9	.	CASSRDATTNEKLFF	TGTGCCAGTTCTAGGGACGCCACAACTAATGAAAAACTGTTTTTT
TRBJ2-7	.	TRBV9	.	CASSATPTIDRQRTYEQYF	TGTGCCAGCAGCGCTACACCTACCATAGACAGGCAAAGAACCTACGAGCAGTACTTC
TRBJ1-5	TRBD1	TRBV28	.	CASSLDRVSNQPQHF	TGTGCCAGCAGTTTAGACAGGGTTAGCAATCAGCCCCAGCATTTT
TRBJ2-3	TRBD1	TRBV18	.	CASSPSGQGARADTQYF	TGTGCCAGCTCACCGTCGGGGCAGGGGGCGCGCGCAGATACGCAGTATTTT
TRBJ1-1	.	TRBV11-1	.	CASSPLGQWISDPEAFF	TGTGCCAGCAGCCCCTTAGGGCAATGGATTTCGGACCCTGAAGCTTTCTTT
TRBJ2-3	.	TRBV7-8	.	CASSLATGSDSDTQYF	TGTGCCAGCAGCTTAGCAACGGGCTCTGATTCAGATACGCAGTATTTT
TRBJ2-3	.	TRBV6-4	.	CASSATGSLTDTQYF	TGTGCCAGCAGTGCCACAGGGAGTCTCACAGATACGCAGTATTTT
TRBJ1-1	.	TRBV30	.	CAWSVLVNTEAFF	TGTGCCTGGAGTGTTCTAGTGAACACTGAAGCTTTCTTT
TRBJ1-1	TRBD1	TRBV6-6	.	CASSPPGQDAFF	TGTGCCAGCAGCCCCCCTGGACAGGACGCTTTCTTT
TRBJ2-5	.	TRBV7-9	once	CASSLEVGSFRYQETQYF	TGTGCCAGCAGCTTAGAAGTGGGTAGCTTTCGGTACCAAGAGACCCAGTACTTC
TRBJ1-1	.	TRBV5-6	.	CASSLDAGTPEAFF	TGTGCCAGCAGCTTGGACGCGGGCACCCCTGAAGCTTTCTTT
TRBJ2-5	TRBD2	TRBV5-4	.	CASSLGEGETQYF	TGTGCCAGCAGCTTGGGGGAGGGGGAGACCCAGTACTTC
TRBJ2-1	TRBD2	TRBV12-5	.	CASGLGGQTQRTSGRNEQFF	TGTGCTAGTGGTTTAGGGGGACAGACACAAAGGACTAGCGGGAGGAATGAGCAGTTCTTC
TRBJ2-3	.	TRBV5-4	few	CAATAGSTDTQYF	TGTGCCGCGACGGCAGGGAGCACAGATACGCAGTATTTT
TRBJ2-7	.	TRBV13	many	CASSLEGGEAGASGEQYF	TGTGCCAGCAGCTTAGAAGGAGGTGAGGCGGGGGCCTCTGGGGAGCAGTACTTC
TRBJ2-3	TRBD2	TRBV5-6	.	CASSLTSGRNTDTQYF	TGTGCCAGCAGCTTGACTAGCGGGAGAAATACAGATACGCAGTATTTT
TRBJ2-1	TRBD2	TRBV28	.	CASSSLRTSGGDNEQFF	TGTGCCAGCAGTTCCCTCCGGACTAGCGGGGGGGACAATGAGCAGTTCTTC
TRBJ2-2	TRBD1	TRBV2	.	CASIGTGAYAGELFF	TGTGCCAGCATTGGGACAGGGGCCTATGCCGGGGAGCTGTTTTTT
TRBJ2-6	.	TRBV27	.	CASTWGAQVSGANVLTF	TGTGCCAGCACCTGGGGGGCCCAGGTGTCTGGGGCCAACGTCCTGACTTTC
TRBJ2-1	.	TRBV29-1	.	CSYKWGNEQFF	TGCAGCTACAAGTGGGGCAATGAGCAGTTCTTC
TRBJ1-3	.	TRBV18	.	CASSPGTQGNTIYF	TGTGCCAGCTCACCAGGGACGCAAGGAAACACCATATATTTT
TRBJ2-4	TRBD1	TRBV6-1	.	CASSEQGDAKNIQYF	TGTGCCAGCAGTGAGCAGGGGGATGCCAAAAACATTCAGTACTTC
TRBJ2-1	.	TRBV11-2	few	CASSLSRTYNEQFF	TGTGCCAGCAGCTTAAGCAGAACCTACAATGAGCAGTTCTTC
TRBJ1-4	.	TRBV9	.	CASSVGYQGEANEKLFF	TGTGCCAGCAGCGTAGGGTACCAAGGGGAGGCTAATGAAAAACTGTTTTTT
TRBJ2-7	TRBD1	TRBV27	few	CASSGTASSYEQYF	TGTGCCAGCAGTGGGACAGCCAGCTCCTACGAGCAGTACTTC
TRBJ2-6	.	TRBV15	few	CATRNGISGANVLTF	TGTGCCACCCGAAACGGGATATCTGGGGCCAACGTCCTGACTTTC
TRBJ2-7	.	TRBV19	.	CASSTSRQSYEQYF	TGTGCCAGTAGTACCTCCCGACAGTCCTACGAGCAGTACTTC
TRBJ2-5	TRBD2	TRBV27	.	CASSPGLAGETQYF	TGTGCCAGCAGTCCGGGACTAGCAGGCGAGACCCAGTACTTC
TRBJ2-2	TRBD2	TRBV19	.	CASSMRLAGQSGELFF	TGTGCCAGTAGTATGAGACTAGCGGGGCAGTCCGGGGAGCTGTTTTTT
TRBJ1-1	.	TRBV5-1	.	CASSPRTENTEAFF	TGCGCCAGCAGCCCACGGACAGAGAACACTGAAGCTTTCTTT